This T cell receptor beta chain emerged from a study of early T cells in non-severe SARS-CoV-2 infection. Across the whole study: Sequencing targeted bulk RNA from unsorted whole blood, leaving chains unpaired.

In the case of this clonotype: Its antigen is not identified.

Whole-study results and caveats: Private and CD4 specificities were missed by VDJdb matching, skewed to anti-spike CD8.

Tagging with unique molecular identifiers was applied to individual cDNA molecules. TCRdb recomputed calls from the 5' RACE reads with MiXCR, one row per CDR3 protein. The sample carries 79,000 or so distinct CDR3 sequences, 9.5% to 15% recorded once. The CDR3 length is 15 residues. CDR1 is MNHEY, CDR2 SMNVEV, per germline (reference sequence). V shed 7 bases and J 0 bases; nucleotides not matched to a gene: 8. The sequencing input was whole blood. V usage is TRBV27 and J usage is TRBJ1-2; the match to TRBD1 covers 7 bases. The receptor was isolated from an adult who was a healthcare worker with PCR-confirmed SARS-CoV-2 infection or an uninfected control (not recorded which). CDR3 sequence: CASKPGTAANYGYTF. In DNA form, the CDR3 reads TGTGCCAGCAAACCGGGGACAGCCGCTAACTATGGCTACACCTTC.